The 32 T cell receptor beta chains given below trace back to one sample, sequenced in a study of blood T cell repertoires in COVID-19. The method was immunoSEQ multiplex PCR; TCRdb's version includes in-frame clones alone and lacks a portion of them. The data show 100,000 or so clones, with roughly 85% seen just once and approximately 15% held by the top ten. The specimen sequenced was peripheral blood. All receptors come from a woman older than 75 with acute or convalescent COVID-19.

The J gene is TRBJ1-2, the V gene TRBV19; D is possibly TRBD1 (6 bases). V lost 6 bases, J lost 4 bases, and 15 bases lay in between. Germline CDR1 is LNHDA and CDR2 is SQIVND (reference sequence). The CDR3 length is 14 residues. The CDR3 is CASRRRGQLYGYTF. The CDR3 DNA reads TGTGCCAGTAGGCGGAGAGGACAGCTCTATGGCTACACCTTC.

The J gene is TRBJ2-5, the V gene TRBV7-9; possible D gene TRBD2, 5 bases. Germline-derived CDR1 and CDR2 are SEHNR and FQNEAQ (reference sequence). V was pared by 1 base and J by 7 bases, with 13 bases between. This CDR3 region has 14 residues. CDR3 sequence reads: CASSLVSGEGTQYF. CDR3 coding DNA: TGTGCCAGCAGCTTAGTTTCCGGGGAAGGGACCCAGTACTTC.

The chain combines TRBV6-2 or TRBV6-3 with TRBJ2-7, with TRBD2 identical over 7 bases. J was trimmed by 0 bases and V by 5 bases; bases with no gene match: 7. The CDR3 spans 15 residues. Germline values: CDR1 MNHEY, CDR2 SVGEGT. CDR3 bases: TGTGCCAGCAGTCCCTCCGGCGGGAGCTCCTACGAGCAGTACGTC. Translation gives CASSPSGGSSYEQYV.

The rearrangement links TRBV5-4 to TRBJ2-2; no firm D call. Trimming pared 2 bases from V and 6 bases from J, leaving 11 bases between. The CDR3 consists of 14 residues. Germline assignment: CDR1 SGHNT and CDR2 YYREEE (reference sequence). CDR3 amino acids: CASSFRLSAGELFF. The CDR3 nucleotides are TGTGCCAGCAGCTTCCGACTCTCTGCCGGGGAGCTGTTTTTT.

Here the CDR3 DNA reads TGTGCCAGTAGTATAGACCAGACAGGGGATCAGCCCCAGCATTTT. This gives the protein CASSIDQTGDQPQHF. The chain employs TRBV19 and TRBJ1-5; 8 bases are a match to TRBD1. The germline CDR1 and CDR2 sequences are LNHDA and SQIVND (reference sequence). V was pared by 0 bases and J by 5 bases, with 3 bases of the junction left unmatched. This CDR3 is built from 15 residues.

The CDR3 bases are TGTGCCAGCAGCTTAGCCGGAGAGGGACAGCCCCAGCATTTT. This encodes CASSLAGEGQPQHF. The V gene is TRBV7-9, the J gene TRBJ1-5; D gene unclear. CDR3 length equals 14 residues. Germline lookup yields CDR1 SEHNR and CDR2 FQNEAQ (reference sequence). The V end lost 0 bases, the J end lost 7 bases, and 10 bases lay between the germline ends.

This clone appeared a few times. The rearrangement joins TRBV29-1 to TRBJ2-7; D is undetermined. The CDR3 is made up of 11 amino acids. V was shortened by 4 bases and J by 7 bases, with 11 bases between the two germline ends. CDR1 SQVTM and CDR2 ANQGSEA come from the germline V gene. CDR3 nucleotides: TGCAGCGTTGTGGCCCTGAGGGAGCAGTACGTC. Amino acid sequence: CSVVALREQYV.

This clone was counted a few times. The CDR3 region has the DNA TGTGCCAGCAGGCCCCCCATGGGACAGGGGAATGAAAAACTGTTTTTT. This encodes CASRPPMGQGNEKLFF. The chain has TRBV28 and TRBJ1-4, with 10 bases identical to TRBD1. Unmatched junction bases numbered 9, after V lost 6 bases and J lost 5 bases. CDR1 is MDHEN and CDR2 is SYDVKM in the germline V gene. The CDR3 totals 16 residues. Full variable domain (remainder filled in from reference TRBV28 and TRBJ1-4): DVKVTQSSRYLVKRTGEKVFLECVQDMDHENMFWYRQDPGLGLRLIYFSYDVKMKEKGDIPEGYSVSREKKERFSLILESASTNQTSMYLCASRPPMGQGNEKLFFGSGTQLSVL.

This sequence joins TRBV12-5 and TRBJ1-1; D may be TRBD1 (5 bases). V dropped 9 bases and J dropped 6 bases, with 20 bases sitting between them. The CDR3 is 14 amino acids. Germline-derived CDR1 and CDR2 are LGHNT and FRNRAP. The CDR3 region has the DNA TGTGCTAGCCAAGCGGGGCGGTTAAACGCTGAAGCTTTCTTT. Its protein is CASQAGRLNAEAFF.

The chain combines TRBV27 with TRBJ2-5; D gene unclear. The V end lost 5 bases, the J end lost 5 bases, and 24 bases lay between the germline ends. The CDR3 length is 17 residues. Germline V CDR1 and CDR2: MNHEY, SMNVEV (reference sequence). DNA for the CDR3: TGTGCCAGCAGTCCCCTATTCTCGACAAGTATCAGGGAGACCCAGTACTTC. It specifies CASSPLFSTSIRETQYF.

This clone has just a few counts. The chain is built from TRBV12-3 or TRBV12-4 and TRBJ1-1; D is unclear. The ends were cut back, 6 bases at V and 3 bases at J, with 8 bases in the middle. This CDR3 has 12 residues. The CDR3 spells CASSLKYTEAFF. The DNA for the CDR3 is TGTGCCAGCAGCCTAAAATACACTGAAGCTTTCTTT.

This chain links TRBV12-3 or TRBV12-4 with TRBJ2-3; the D is unclear. Trimming pared 7 bases from V and 0 bases from J, leaving 8 bases between. CDR3 length: 13 residues. CDR3 bases: TGTGCCAGCACCCCCCCTAGCACAGATACGCAGTATTTT. Its translation is CASTPPSTDTQYF.

This clone has a handful of counts. Additional DNA sequences in this sample encode the identical CDR3. CDR3 coding DNA: TGTGCCAGCAGCCAAGGGTCCGGGAACACCGGGGAGCTGTTTTTT. Translated, it gives CASSQGSGNTGELFF. The V call is TRBV3-1 (or the pseudogene TRBV3-2), the J call TRBJ2-2; D is undetermined. Germline CDR1 and CDR2: LGHDT and YNNKEL (reference sequence). Trimming cost V 1 base and J 1 base, with 7 bases left between them. This CDR3 has 15 residues.

The chain links TRBV28 to TRBJ2-1; 9 nucleotides agree with TRBD1. Germline CDR1 is MDHEN and CDR2 is SYDVKM. V shed 5 bases, J shed 1 base, and the junction held 3 bases outside the gene matches. The CDR3 length is 15 residues. CDR3 sequence: CASSTGQGSYNEQFF. In nucleotides, the CDR3 is TGTGCCAGCAGTACGGGACAGGGATCCTACAATGAGCAGTTCTTC.

V usage is TRBV6-5 and J usage is TRBJ1-2; 10 bases line up with TRBD1. From germline, CDR1 is MNHEY and CDR2 SVGAGI. J gave up 8 bases and V 5 bases, and 11 bases lay outside the gene matches. The CDR3 runs 15 residues. The chain's CDR3 is CASSHRGTGVRGYTF. The CDR3 bases are TGTGCCAGCAGTCACCGAGGGACAGGGGTTCGAGGCTACACCTTC.

The genes are TRBV3-1 (or the pseudogene TRBV3-2) and TRBJ1-5; TRBD1 is a possible D gene (5 bases). This CDR3 contains 18 residues. V shed 0 bases and J shed 2 bases, with 17 bases lying between them. The germline gives CDR1 LGHDT, CDR2 YNNKEL (reference sequence). The CDR3 DNA reads as TGTGCCAGCAGCCAAGACAGGGCAAAGGGTGGAGGCAATCAGCCCCAGCATTTT. Its protein product is CASSQDRAKGGGNQPQHF.

This rearrangement joins TRBV5-1 to TRBJ2-2, with D perhaps matching TRBD1 (5 bases). The germline V gene encodes CDR1 SGHRS and CDR2 YFSETQ. The ends were cut back, 0 bases at V and 8 bases at J, with 11 bases in the middle. The CDR3 is 14 residues long. The CDR3 loop is CASSLASGLGELFF. The CDR3 region has the DNA TGCGCCAGCAGCTTGGCCTCAGGGCTTGGGGAGCTGTTTTTT.

This clone was found a few times. The chain is built from TRBV19 and TRBJ2-6, with TRBD2 as a possible D gene (6 bases). Germline CDR1 reads LNHDA; CDR2 reads SQIVND (reference sequence). V lost 5 bases and J lost 0, with 11 bases in between. The CDR3 length is 16 residues. CDR3: CASSGQGLSGANVLTF. In DNA, the CDR3 is TGTGCCAGTAGTGGGCAGGGACTCTCTGGGGCCAACGTCCTGACTTTC.

This clone was found once. The genes are TRBV5-1 and TRBJ2-1; 7 nucleotides line up with TRBD1. In germline, CDR1 is SGHRS, CDR2 YFSETQ. This CDR3 comprises 17 residues. Trimming cost V 4 bases and J 0 bases; bases outside gene matches: 10. The CDR3 loop is CASSLQTGTASYNEQFF. CDR3 nucleotide sequence: TGCGCCAGCAGCCTTCAGACCGGGACAGCCTCCTACAATGAGCAGTTCTTC. The full variable domain, completed using reference TRBV5-1 and TRBJ2-1, is KAGVTQTPRYLIKTRGQQVTLSCSPISGHRSVSWYQQTPGQGLQFLFEYFSETQRNKGNFPGRFSGRQFSNSRSEMNVSTLELGDSALYLCASSLQTGTASYNEQFFGPGTRLTVL.

The genes are TRBV12-2 and TRBJ2-7; the table's D call, TRBD2, was not checked against the DNA. TRBV12-2 is given as a pseudogene. This CDR3 has 15 residues. CDR3 protein: CASRPGASGAYEQYV. Written as DNA, the CDR3 is TGTGCAAGTCGCCCCGGGGCTAGCGGGGCCTACGAGCAGTACGTC.

This chain connects TRBV2 to TRBJ1-1, with D possibly being TRBD1 (5 bases). V was pared by 8 bases and J by 4 bases, with 14 bases between. Germline V lookup: CDR1 SNHLY, CDR2 FYNNEI. There are 13 residues in the CDR3. CDR3 sequence (DNA): TGTGCCAGCTGTTTTGGGGGAGGCACTGAAGCTTTCTTT. This sequence encodes CASCFGGGTEAFF.

This clone was detected only once. The CDR3 reads CASSVDRGETQYF. Here the CDR3 DNA reads TGTGCCAGCAGCGTGGACAGGGGTGAGACCCAGTACTTC. The chain uses TRBV2 and TRBJ2-5; 9 bases fit TRBD1. The CDR3 sequence is 13 residues long. Germline V gene lookup returns CDR1 SNHLY and CDR2 FYNNEI. J lost 5 bases, V lost 6 bases, and 4 bases had no gene match. Complete variable domain (other parts from reference TRBV2 and TRBJ2-5): EPEVTQTPSHQVTQMGQEVILRCVPISNHLYFYWYRQILGQKVEFLVSFYNNEISEKSEIFDDQFSVERPDGSNFTLKIRSTKLEDSAMYFCASSVDRGETQYFGPGTRLLVL.

Worth noting for this clone: Other DNA sequences within the sample encode an identical CDR3. The J gene is TRBJ2-7, the V gene TRBV28; 10 bases are shared with TRBD2. Germline V CDR1 and CDR2: MDHEN, SYDVKM. Losses at the gene ends were 6 bases for V and 0 bases for J; bases not matched to a gene: 2. The CDR3 contains 14 residues. The CDR3: CASRPSGSSYEQYF. DNA for the CDR3: TGTGCCAGCAGGCCTAGCGGGAGCTCCTACGAGCAGTACTTC. Based on the CDR3 plus reference TRBV28 and TRBJ2-7, the full variable domain is DVKVTQSSRYLVKRTGEKVFLECVQDMDHENMFWYRQDPGLGLRLIYFSYDVKMKEKGDIPEGYSVSREKKERFSLILESASTNQTSMYLCASRPSGSSYEQYFGPGTRLTVT.

V gene TRBV5-8 combines with J gene TRBJ1-1; possibly TRBD1 for D (6 bases). The germline gives CDR1 SGHTS, CDR2 YDEGEE. The CDR3 extends over 13 amino acids. Between the trimmed V and J ends, which lost 5 bases and 1 base, there was a span of 9 bases. The chain's CDR3 is CASRTGQNTEAFF. The CDR3 DNA reads as TGTGCCAGCAGGACAGGACAGAACACTGAAGCTTTCTTT.

Only one count was recorded for this clone. This chain joins TRBV30 and TRBJ2-3, with D possibly matching TRBD2 (6 bases). The CDR3 consists of 15 residues. The V end lost 2 bases, the J end lost 2 bases, and 14 bases lay between the germline ends. Germline-derived CDR1 and CDR2 are GTSNPN and SVGIG (reference sequence). The CDR3 DNA sequence: TGTGCCTGGAGTTTCGGAGGGGACTTCACAGATACGCAGTATTTT. Translating it yields CAWSFGGDFTDTQYF. The full variable domain, in which reference TRBV30 and TRBJ2-3 provide the parts outside the CDR3, is SQTIHQWPATLVQPVGSPLSLECTVEGTSNPNLYWYRQAAGRGLQLLFYSVGIGQISSEVPQNLSASRPQDRQFILSSKKLLLSDSGFYLCAWSFGGDFTDTQYFGPGTRLTVL.

The chain carries TRBV2 and TRBJ1-2; D is possibly TRBD1 (5 bases). Germline V CDR1 and CDR2: SNHLY, FYNNEI. V dropped 5 bases and J dropped 8 bases, with 12 bases sitting between them. The CDR3 contains 12 residues. The CDR3 here is CASSPSGWGYTF. The DNA of the CDR3 is TGTGCCAGCAGTCCTTCAGGGTGGGGCTACACCTTC.

The genes are TRBV28 and TRBJ1-1, with TRBD1 identical over 7 bases. The V segment lost 6 bases and the J segment 1 base; nucleotides outside the gene matches: 8. Germline V CDR1 and CDR2: MDHEN, SYDVKM. This CDR3 has 15 amino acids. CDR3 region: CASSPRQGWNTEAFF. The CDR3 bases are TGTGCCAGCAGCCCACGACAGGGTTGGAACACTGAAGCTTTCTTT. The variable domain in full, completed from reference TRBV28 and TRBJ1-1, reads DVKVTQSSRYLVKRTGEKVFLECVQDMDHENMFWYRQDPGLGLRLIYFSYDVKMKEKGDIPEGYSVSREKKERFSLILESASTNQTSMYLCASSPRQGWNTEAFFGQGTRLTVV.

As for this clone: This same CDR3 is encoded by further DNA sequences in the sample. The gene calls are TRBV5-1 and TRBJ2-5, with D tentatively TRBD1 (8 bases). CDR1 is SGHRS, CDR2 YFSETQ, per germline. V gave up 0 bases and J gave up 4 bases, with 10 bases separating them. This CDR3 is built from 14 residues. This CDR3 is CASSLDRGGETQYF. CDR3 nucleotides: TGCGCCAGCAGCTTGGACAGGGGGGGAGAGACCCAGTACTTC. Combining the CDR3 with reference TRBV5-1 and TRBJ2-5 gives the whole variable domain KAGVTQTPRYLIKTRGQQVTLSCSPISGHRSVSWYQQTPGQGLQFLFEYFSETQRNKGNFPGRFSGRQFSNSRSEMNVSTLELGDSALYLCASSLDRGGETQYFGPGTRLLVL.

The chain employs TRBV5-1 and TRBJ2-5; D unclear. Germline assignment: CDR1 SGHRS and CDR2 YFSETQ. The CDR3 length is 14 residues. V was clipped by 4 bases and J by 3 bases, with 13 bases between them. The CDR3 DNA reads TGCGCCAGCAGCCCGGGTGGTGAGAAAGAGACCCAGTACTTC. It encodes CASSPGGEKETQYF.

This clone showed up just a few times. J is TRBJ2-3 and V is TRBV24-1; TRBD1 matches at 8 bases. This CDR3 is 16 amino acids long. V trimming: 1 base; J trimming: 3 bases; junction bases outside the gene matches: 5. Germline-derived CDR1 and CDR2 are KGHDR and SFDVKD. For the CDR3, the DNA is TGTGCCACCAGTGATTTCCGGACAGGGAATACAGATACGCAGTATTTT. Translated, it gives CATSDFRTGNTDTQYF.

The chain is built from TRBV2 and TRBJ2-5, with D unresolved. Between the trimmed V and J ends, which lost 8 bases and 1 base, there was a span of 14 bases. CDR3 length: 14 residues. Germline assignment: CDR1 SNHLY and CDR2 FYNNEI. The CDR3 sequence: CASELMGTQETQYF. The CDR3 region has the DNA TGTGCCAGCGAGCTGATGGGCACCCAAGAGACCCAGTACTTC. The full variable domain, its missing parts supplied by reference TRBV2 and TRBJ2-5, is EPEVTQTPSHQVTQMGQEVILRCVPISNHLYFYWYRQILGQKVEFLVSFYNNEISEKSEIFDDQFSVERPDGSNFTLKIRSTKLEDSAMYFCASELMGTQETQYFGPGTRLLVL.

A single count supports this clone. The chain couples TRBV5-5 to TRBJ2-1; a possible D gene is TRBD2 (5 bases). The CDR3 runs to 14 residues. The V end lost 5 bases, the J end lost 9 bases, and 18 bases lay between the germline ends. CDR1 and CDR2 from the germline V gene are SGHKS and YYEKEE (reference sequence). Written as DNA, the CDR3 is TGTGCCAGCAGTTCGGGCCTTCTACGGGGTGAGCAGTTCTTC. Encoded protein: CASSSGLLRGEQFF.